The 11 T cell receptor beta chains reported below all come from one sample, sequenced in a study of type 1 regulatory T cells. The antigens for these receptors are not known. TCRdb analysed the reads with MiXCR anew, one entry per CDR3 protein. The sample includes 25,000 or so distinct CDR3 sequences, 72% seen only once; the top ten take 13% to 15%. Sequences were obtained from cultured T cells, either the whole culture or a sorted T cell fraction (not recorded which). Specified subset: Tr1-enriched cell product generated in vitro against host alloantigens. These receptors all come from a human donor in good health.

This clonotype was picked up one time. The V call is TRBV9, the J call TRBJ2-7; D perhaps matches TRBD1 (6 bases). Per germline, CDR1 SGDLS and CDR2 YYNGEE. This CDR3 has 14 amino acids. Trimming shortened V by 3 bases and J by 10 bases, and 20 bases separated the two germline ends. This chain's CDR3 is CASSGPTSDSPQYF. As DNA, the CDR3 is TGTGCCAGCAGCGGACCGACATCGGACAGCCCTCAGTACTTC.

The V and J genes are TRBV14 and TRBJ2-7; 7 bases are shared with TRBD1. In germline, CDR1 is SGHDN, CDR2 FVKESK. With V trimmed by 6 bases and J by 7 bases, 9 bases remained unmatched. This CDR3 has 13 residues. The CDR3 here is CASSKGASREQYF. CDR3 coding DNA: TGTGCCAGCAGTAAGGGGGCCTCGCGGGAGCAGTACTTC.

This clonotype has only a few counts. V and J are TRBV12-3 or TRBV12-4 and TRBJ2-2; 7 bases fit TRBD2. This CDR3 region has 15 residues. After removal of 7 bases from V and 4 bases from J, the junction contained 9 bases not matched to a gene. The CDR3 loop reads CASKPIAGLTGELFF. CDR3 sequence (DNA): TGTGCCAGCAAACCTATAGCGGGCCTCACCGGGGAGCTGTTTTTT.

The J gene is TRBJ2-3, the V gene TRBV7-9, with D tentatively TRBD1 (6 bases). V lost 3 bases to trimming and J lost 5 bases, with 18 bases between them. Germline V lookup: CDR1 SEHNR, CDR2 FQNEAQ (reference sequence). The CDR3 is 16 amino acids. CDR3 in amino acids: CASSLIRTEYGDTQYF. The CDR3, as DNA: TGTGCCAGCAGCTTGATCCGGACAGAATATGGAGATACGCAGTATTTT.

V and J are TRBV7-2 and TRBJ2-1; D ambiguous. The CDR3 has 14 amino acids. Trimming pared 0 bases from V and 4 bases from J, leaving 7 bases between. Germline CDR1 is SGHTA and CDR2 is FQGNSA. The CDR3 coding sequence is TGTGCCAGCAGCTTAGCGTTGAAGTACAATGAGCAGTTCTTC. Protein: CASSLALKYNEQFF. The variable domain in full, completed from reference TRBV7-2 and TRBJ2-1, reads GAGVSQSPSNKVTEKGKDVELRCDPISGHTALYWYRQSLGQGLEFLIYFQGNSAPDKSGLPSDRFSAERTGGSVSTLTIQRTQQEDSAVYLCASSLALKYNEQFFGPGTRLTVL.

The gene calls are TRBV6-6 and TRBJ2-3; 9 nucleotides match TRBD1. The CDR3 has 15 amino acids. After removal of 5 bases from V and 4 bases from J, the junction contained 7 bases not matched to a gene. Germline V gene data show CDR1 as MNHNY and CDR2 as SVGAGI (reference sequence). Here the CDR3 reads CASSTQGARADTQYF. The CDR3 DNA reads as TGTGCCAGCAGTACACAGGGGGCTCGGGCAGATACGCAGTATTTT.

In its sample, this clonotype ranks as medium-sized. The V and J genes are TRBV10-1 and TRBJ2-4, with D unresolved. V was clipped by 0 bases and J by 6 bases, with 9 bases between them. CDR3 length equals 14 residues. The germline gives CDR1 WNHNN, CDR2 SYGVQD (reference sequence). CDR3 nucleotides: TGCGCCAGCAGTGAGTCGGCAGGAGTAAACATTCAGTACTTC. It codes for CASSESAGVNIQYF.

The chain carries TRBV12-3 or TRBV12-4 and TRBJ1-5, with D possibly being TRBD1 (6 bases). The CDR3 has 13 residues. With 6 bases removed from V and 6 bases from J, the gap between germline ends came to 12 bases. CDR3 protein: CASSRQARQPQHF. In nucleotides, the CDR3 is TGTGCCAGCAGCCGACAGGCACGTCAGCCCCAGCATTTT.

The chain links TRBV6-6 to TRBJ2-3; the D is unclear. The CDR3 runs 14 residues. CDR1 is MNHNY, CDR2 SVGAGI, per germline (reference sequence). V was trimmed by 0 bases and J by 3 bases, leaving 7 bases between them. This CDR3 reads CASSYSSLTDTQYF. The DNA of the CDR3 is TGTGCCAGCAGTTACTCGAGTCTGACAGATACGCAGTATTTT.

This clonotype was recorded only once. The rearrangement links TRBV11-3 to TRBJ2-3; possibly TRBD1 or TRBD2 for D (6 bases each). The CDR3 length is 15 residues. In germline, CDR1 is SGHNT, CDR2 YENEEA. V lost 1 base and J lost 4, with 12 bases in between. The CDR3 bases are TGTGCCAGCAGCTTAGTTACGAGGGGGGCAGATACGCAGTATTTT. Translated: CASSLVTRGADTQYF.

The V and J genes are TRBV6-5 and TRBJ2-3, with a tentative D call TRBD2 (6 bases). Trimming pared 5 bases from V and 4 bases from J, leaving 25 bases between. The CDR3 extends over 18 amino acids. From germline, CDR1 is MNHEY and CDR2 SVGAGI. CDR3 DNA: TGTGCCAGCAGTATTCATCGGTCTTCGGGGGTTCAGGCAGATACGCAGTATTTT. Translated, it gives CASSIHRSSGVQADTQYF.